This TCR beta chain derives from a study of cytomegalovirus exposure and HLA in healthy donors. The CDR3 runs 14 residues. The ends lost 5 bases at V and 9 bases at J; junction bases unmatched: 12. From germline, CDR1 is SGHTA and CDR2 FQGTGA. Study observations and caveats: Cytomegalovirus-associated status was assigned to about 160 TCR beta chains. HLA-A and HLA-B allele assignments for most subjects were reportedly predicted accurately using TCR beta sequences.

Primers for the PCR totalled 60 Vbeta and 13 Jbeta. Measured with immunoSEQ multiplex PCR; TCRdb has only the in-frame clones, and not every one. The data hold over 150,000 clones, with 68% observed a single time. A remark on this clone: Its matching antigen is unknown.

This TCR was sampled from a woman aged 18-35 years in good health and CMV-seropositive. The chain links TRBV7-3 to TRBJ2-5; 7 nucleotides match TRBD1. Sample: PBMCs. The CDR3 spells CASSLKVRGPPQYF. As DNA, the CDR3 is TGTGCCAGCAGCCTCAAGGTAAGGGGGCCGCCCCAGTACTTC.